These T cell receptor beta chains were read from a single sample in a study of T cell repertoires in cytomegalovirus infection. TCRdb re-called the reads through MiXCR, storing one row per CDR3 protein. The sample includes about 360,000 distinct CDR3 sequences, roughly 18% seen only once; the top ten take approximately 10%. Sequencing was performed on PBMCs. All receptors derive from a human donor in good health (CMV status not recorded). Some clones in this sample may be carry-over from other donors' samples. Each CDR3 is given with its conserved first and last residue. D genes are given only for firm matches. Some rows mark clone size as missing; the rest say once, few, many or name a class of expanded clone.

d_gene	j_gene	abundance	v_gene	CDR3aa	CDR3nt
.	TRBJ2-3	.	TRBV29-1	CSGTGGLRDTQYF	TGCAGCGGAACCGGGGGCCTCAGGGATACGCAGTATTTT
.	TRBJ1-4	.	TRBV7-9	CASYNAAMNEKLFF	TGTGCCAGCTATAACGCAGCGATGAATGAAAAACTGTTTTTT
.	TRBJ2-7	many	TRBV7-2	CASSLAGESPYEQYF	TGTGCCAGCAGCTTAGCGGGGGAAAGCCCCTACGAGCAGTACTTC
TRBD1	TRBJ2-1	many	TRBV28	CASNALGGTGVNEQFF	TGTGCCAGCAATGCCCTCGGGGGGACAGGGGTCAATGAGCAGTTCTTC
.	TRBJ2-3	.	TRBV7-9	CASSPPPSADTQYF	TGTGCCAGCAGCCCGCCTCCTAGCGCAGATACGCAGTATTTT
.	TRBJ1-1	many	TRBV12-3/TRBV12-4	CASSFLRNTEAFF	TGTGCCAGCAGTTTTCTGAGAAACACTGAAGCTTTCTTT
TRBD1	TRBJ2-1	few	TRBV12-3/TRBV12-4	CASSSPDTRGSSYNEQFF	TGTGCCAGCAGTTCCCCGGATACCAGGGGGTCGAGCTACAATGAGCAGTTCTTC
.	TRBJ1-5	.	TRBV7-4	CASSLTEANQPQHF	TGTGCCAGCAGCCTCACTGAGGCAAATCAGCCCCAGCATTTT
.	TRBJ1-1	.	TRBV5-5	CASSPSPMNTEAFF	TGTGCCAGCAGCCCCTCGCCGATGAACACTGAAGCTTTCTTT
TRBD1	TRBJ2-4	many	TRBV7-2	CASSLGQGVDIQYF	TGTGCCAGCAGCTTAGGACAGGGGGTGGACATTCAGTACTTC
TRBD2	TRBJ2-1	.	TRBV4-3	CASSQGTSGADEQFF	TGCGCCAGCAGCCAAGGAACTAGCGGAGCCGATGAGCAGTTCTTC
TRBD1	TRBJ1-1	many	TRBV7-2	CASSLNRGDTEAFF	TGTGCCAGCAGCTTAAACAGGGGGGACACTGAAGCTTTCTTT
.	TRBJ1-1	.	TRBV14	CASSRTDSRLNTEAFF	TGTGCCAGCAGCCGAACTGACAGCCGGCTGAACACTGAAGCTTTCTTT
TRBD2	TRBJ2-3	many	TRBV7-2	CASSFRLAEYTDTQYF	TGTGCCAGCAGCTTCCGACTAGCGGAGTACACAGATACGCAGTATTTT
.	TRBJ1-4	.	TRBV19	CASTNGEKLFF	TGTGCCAGTACCAATGGTGAAAAACTGTTTTTT
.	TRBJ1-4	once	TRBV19	CASRTVSAATNEKLFF	TGTGCCAGTAGGACAGTATCAGCTGCAACTAATGAAAAACTGTTTTTT
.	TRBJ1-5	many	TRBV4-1	CASSQGENQPQHF	TGCGCCAGCAGCCAAGGGGAAAATCAGCCCCAGCATTTT
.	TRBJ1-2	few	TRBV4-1	CASSQEAGDYGYTF	TGCGCCAGCAGCCAAGAGGCCGGGGACTATGGCTACACCTTC
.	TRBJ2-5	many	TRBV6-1	CASSPVRGETQYF	TGTGCCAGCAGTCCGGTGCGTGGAGAGACCCAGTACTTC
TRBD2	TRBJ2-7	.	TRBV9	CASSGGLAGVYEQYF	TGTGCCAGCAGCGGCGGACTAGCGGGAGTATACGAGCAGTACTTC
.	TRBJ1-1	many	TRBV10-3	CAIRDQAEAFF	TGTGCCATCAGGGATCAAGCTGAAGCTTTCTTT
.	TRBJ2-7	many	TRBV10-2	CASETGREQYF	TGCGCCAGCGAAACGGGGCGGGAGCAGTACTTC
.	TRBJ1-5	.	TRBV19	CASSIVQQAYSNQPQHF	TGTGCCAGTAGTATAGTCCAGCAGGCCTATAGCAATCAGCCCCAGCATTTT
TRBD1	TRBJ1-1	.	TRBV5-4	CASSPGQGASTEAFF	TGTGCCAGCAGCCCGGGACAGGGGGCGAGCACTGAAGCTTTCTTT
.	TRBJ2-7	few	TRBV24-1	CATSDPGQSSYEQYF	TGTGCCACCAGTGACCCAGGACAGAGCTCCTACGAGCAGTACTTC
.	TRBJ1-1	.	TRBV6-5	CASSYGAGMNTEAFF	TGTGCCAGCAGTTACGGCGCAGGGATGAACACTGAAGCTTTCTTT
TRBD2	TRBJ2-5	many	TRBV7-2	CASSSASGAWETQYF	TGTGCCAGCAGCTCCGCCAGCGGGGCCTGGGAGACCCAGTACTTC
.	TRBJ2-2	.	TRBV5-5	CASSFPGATTGELFF	TGTGCCAGCAGCTTTCCAGGGGCGACCACCGGGGAGCTGTTTTTT
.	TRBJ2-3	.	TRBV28	CASSLSLEGNFRTDTQYF	TGTGCCAGCAGTTTATCTCTGGAGGGAAATTTCCGCACAGATACGCAGTATTTT
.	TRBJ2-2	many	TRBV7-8	CASSLADGGALNTGELFF	TGTGCCAGCAGCTTGGCGGACGGTGGTGCCCTGAACACCGGGGAGCTGTTTTTT
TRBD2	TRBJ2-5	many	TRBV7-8	CASSSGTSGSVETQYF	TGTGCCAGCAGCTCCGGGACTAGCGGGAGTGTCGAGACCCAGTACTTC
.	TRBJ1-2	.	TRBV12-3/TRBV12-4	CASSFGREVYGYTF	TGTGCCAGCAGTTTCGGACGGGAAGTCTATGGCTACACCTTC
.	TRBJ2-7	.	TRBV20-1	CSARDGQIYEQYF	TGCAGTGCTAGAGATGGGCAGATCTACGAGCAGTACTTC
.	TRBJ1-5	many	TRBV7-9	CASSPAGGRSQPQHF	TGTGCCAGCAGCCCCGCGGGGGGCCGGAGTCAGCCCCAGCATTTT
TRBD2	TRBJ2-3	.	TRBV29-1	CSVEGRTSGRLDTQYF	TGCAGCGTTGAAGGACGGACTAGCGGGAGACTAGATACGCAGTATTTT
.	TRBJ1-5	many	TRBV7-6	CASSLSPGLNQPQHF	TGTGCCAGCAGCTTGTCACCGGGACTCAATCAGCCCCAGCATTTT
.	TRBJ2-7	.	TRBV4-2	CASSPPGRHYEQYF	TGTGCCAGCAGCCCCCCGGGACGGCATTACGAGCAGTACTTC
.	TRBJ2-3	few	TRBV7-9	CASSPDPTDTQYF	TGTGCCAGCAGCCCAGACCCCACAGATACGCAGTATTTT
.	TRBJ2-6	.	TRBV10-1	CASIGSGANVLTF	TGCGCCAGCATCGGGTCTGGGGCCAACGTCCTGACTTTC
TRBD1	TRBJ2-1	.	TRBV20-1	CSARSLDRRNEQFF	TGCAGTGCTAGAAGTTTGGACAGGCGAAATGAGCAGTTCTTC
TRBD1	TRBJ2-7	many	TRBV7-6	CASSSRGGRGTYEQYF	TGTGCCAGCAGCTCGCGCGGAGGCAGGGGGACCTACGAGCAGTACTTC
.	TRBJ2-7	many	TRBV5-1	CASSLEGYEQYF	TGTGCCAGCAGCTTAGAGGGCTACGAGCAGTACTTC